The 2 T cell receptor beta chains below come from one sample, sequenced in a study of cytomegalovirus exposure and HLA in healthy donors. PCR employed 60 Vbeta and 13 Jbeta primers. TCRdb keeps only in-frame clones here, not all; method: immunoSEQ multiplex PCR. The top ten clones hold roughly 2.3% of a sample with around 170,000 clones, around 77% of them seen once. Sequences were obtained from PBMCs. These receptors all stem from a man between 60 and 75 years old in good health and CMV-seronegative.

The chain employs TRBV6-1 and TRBJ2-5; TRBD2 aligns across 11 bases. V shed 2 bases, J shed 1 base, and the junction held 3 bases outside the gene matches. Germline CDR1 MNHNS, CDR2 SASEGT. The CDR3 covers 16 residues. This chain's CDR3 is CASSELAGGTQETQYF. The CDR3 region has the DNA TGTGCCAGCAGTGAATTAGCGGGGGGGACCCAAGAGACCCAGTACTTC.

The V gene is TRBV4-3, the J gene TRBJ1-2; a possible D gene is TRBD1 (6 bases). This CDR3 has 16 amino acids. CDR1 and CDR2 from the germline V gene are LGHNA and YSLEER. Trimming left V 0 bases short and J 2 bases short, with 13 bases between. The CDR3 spells CASSQEAGVPNYGYTF. The CDR3, as DNA: TGCGCCAGCAGCCAAGAGGCAGGGGTCCCCAACTATGGCTACACCTTC.